This TCR beta chain was captured in a study of T cell repertoires in cytomegalovirus infection. Background on the study: Shared public TCR beta signatures pointed to both CMV infection and a matching HLA type. Study observations and caveats: Ex vivo, HLA-C-restricted CMV-specific TCR beta clonotypes prevailed over the rest of the response. The study identified carriers of CMV plus the relevant HLA from cumulative public TCR beta family frequency.

A single record per CDR3 protein comes from TCRdb applying MiXCR to the reads. This table has around 310,000 distinct CDR3 sequences, roughly 15% appearing once. Germline V gene data show CDR1 as MDHEN and CDR2 as SYDVKM. Trimming shortened V by 6 bases and J by 2 bases, and 20 bases separated the two germline ends. This CDR3 region has 16 residues. In the case of this clonotype: The antigen remains unidentified.

This TCR came from a human donor in good health (CMV status not recorded). Some clones in this sample may be carry-over from other donors' samples. Sample: PBMCs. V usage is TRBV28 and J usage is TRBJ2-7; D is tentatively TRBD1 or TRBD2 (5 bases each). CDR3 bases: TGTGCCAGCAGCCAGGGAGCGGCTAGTCGGCCCTACGAGCAGTACTTC. This gives the protein CASSQGAASRPYEQYF.